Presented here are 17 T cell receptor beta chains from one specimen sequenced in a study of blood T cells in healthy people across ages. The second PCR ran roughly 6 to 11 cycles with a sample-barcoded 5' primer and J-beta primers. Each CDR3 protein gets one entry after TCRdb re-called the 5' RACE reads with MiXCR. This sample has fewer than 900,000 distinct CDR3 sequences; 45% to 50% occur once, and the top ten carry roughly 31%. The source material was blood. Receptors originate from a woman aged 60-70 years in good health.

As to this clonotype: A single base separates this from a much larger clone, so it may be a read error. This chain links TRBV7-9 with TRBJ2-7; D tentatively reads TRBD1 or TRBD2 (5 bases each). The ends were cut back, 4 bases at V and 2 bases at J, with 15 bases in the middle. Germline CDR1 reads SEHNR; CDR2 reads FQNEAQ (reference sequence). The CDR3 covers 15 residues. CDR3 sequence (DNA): TGTGCCAGCAGCTCGACCGGGGCCCCGACCTACGAGCAGTACTTC. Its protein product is CASSSTGAPTYEQYF.

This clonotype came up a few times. The CDR3 DNA reads TGTGCCAGCAGTTTAGCAGGGAGTAACTATGGCTACACCTTC. Amino acids: CASSLAGSNYGYTF. The rearrangement uses TRBV27 and TRBJ1-2, with a possible D match to TRBD1 (5 bases). Deletions cut 2 bases from V and 1 base from J, with 8 bases between. The germline gives CDR1 MNHEY, CDR2 SMNVEV (reference sequence). The CDR3 totals 14 residues.

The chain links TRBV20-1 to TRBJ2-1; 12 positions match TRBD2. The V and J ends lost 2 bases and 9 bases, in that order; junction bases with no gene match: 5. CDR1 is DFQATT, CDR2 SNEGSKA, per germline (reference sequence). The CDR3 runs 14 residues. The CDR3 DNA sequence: TGCAGTGCTAGAAGCCTAGCGGGAGGGGGTGAGCAGTTCTTC. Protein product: CSARSLAGGGEQFF.

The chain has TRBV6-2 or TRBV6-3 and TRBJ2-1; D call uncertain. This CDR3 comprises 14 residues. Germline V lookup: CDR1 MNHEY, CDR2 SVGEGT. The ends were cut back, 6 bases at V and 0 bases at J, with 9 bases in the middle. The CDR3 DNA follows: TGTGCCAGCAGGCTAGGATACTCCTACAATGAGCAGTTCTTC. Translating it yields CASRLGYSYNEQFF.

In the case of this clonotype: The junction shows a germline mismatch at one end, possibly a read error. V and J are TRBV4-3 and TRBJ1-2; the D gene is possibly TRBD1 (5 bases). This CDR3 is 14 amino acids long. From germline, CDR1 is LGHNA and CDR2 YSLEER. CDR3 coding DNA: TGCGCCAGCAGCAAAGAACGGGGGTCGAACGGCTACACCTTC. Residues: CASSKERGSNGYTF.

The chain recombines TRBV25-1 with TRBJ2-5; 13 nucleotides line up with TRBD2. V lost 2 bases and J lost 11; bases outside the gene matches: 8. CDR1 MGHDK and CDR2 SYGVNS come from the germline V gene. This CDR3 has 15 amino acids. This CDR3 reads CASSEETSGRREQYF. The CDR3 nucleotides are TGTGCCAGCAGTGAAGAGACTAGCGGGAGGAGGGAGCAGTACTTC.

For the CDR3, the DNA is TGTGCCAGCAGCTCCACGGGGGGACGCCACGGCGGAACAGATACGCAGTATTTT. Protein product: CASSSTGGRHGGTDTQYF. This rearrangement joins TRBV11-3 to TRBJ2-3; 7 nucleotides align to TRBD2. Trimming removed 4 bases from V and 3 bases from J; junction bases left unmatched: 16. Per germline, CDR1 SGHNT and CDR2 YENEEA. The CDR3 consists of 18 residues.

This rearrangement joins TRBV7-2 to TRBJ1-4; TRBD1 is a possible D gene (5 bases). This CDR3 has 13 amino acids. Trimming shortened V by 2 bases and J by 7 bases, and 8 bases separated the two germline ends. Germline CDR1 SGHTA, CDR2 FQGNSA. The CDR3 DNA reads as TGTGCCAGCAGCTTACGGACAACTGAAAAACTGTTTTTT. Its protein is CASSLRTTEKLFF. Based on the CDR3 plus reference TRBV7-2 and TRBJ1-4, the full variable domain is GAGVSQSPSNKVTEKGKDVELRCDPISGHTALYWYRQSLGQGLEFLIYFQGNSAPDKSGLPSDRFSAERTGGSVSTLTIQRTQQEDSAVYLCASSLRTTEKLFFGSGTQLSVL.

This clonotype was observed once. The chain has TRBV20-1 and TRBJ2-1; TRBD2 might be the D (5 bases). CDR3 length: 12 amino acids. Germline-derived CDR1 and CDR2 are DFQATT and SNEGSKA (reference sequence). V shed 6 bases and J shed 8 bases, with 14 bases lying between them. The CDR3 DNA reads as TGCAGTGCGGGGAGTTCCGCCGATGAGCAGTTCTTC. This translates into CSAGSSADEQFF.

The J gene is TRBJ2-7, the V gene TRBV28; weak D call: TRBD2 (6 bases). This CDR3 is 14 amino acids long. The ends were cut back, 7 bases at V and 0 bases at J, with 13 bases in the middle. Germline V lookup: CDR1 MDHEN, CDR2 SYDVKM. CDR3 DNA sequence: TGTGCCAGCAATGGCGCCGGGAGCTCCTACGAGCAGTACTTC. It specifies CASNGAGSSYEQYF. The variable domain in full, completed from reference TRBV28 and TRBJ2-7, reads DVKVTQSSRYLVKRTGEKVFLECVQDMDHENMFWYRQDPGLGLRLIYFSYDVKMKEKGDIPEGYSVSREKKERFSLILESASTNQTSMYLCASNGAGSSYEQYFGPGTRLTVT.

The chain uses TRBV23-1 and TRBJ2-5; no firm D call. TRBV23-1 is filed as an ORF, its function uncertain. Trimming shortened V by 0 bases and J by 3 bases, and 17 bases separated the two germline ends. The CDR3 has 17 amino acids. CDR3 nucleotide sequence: TGCGCCAGCAGTCAATCAGCTAGGCGAGCGAATAAAGAGACCCAGTACTTC. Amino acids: CASSQSARRANKETQYF.

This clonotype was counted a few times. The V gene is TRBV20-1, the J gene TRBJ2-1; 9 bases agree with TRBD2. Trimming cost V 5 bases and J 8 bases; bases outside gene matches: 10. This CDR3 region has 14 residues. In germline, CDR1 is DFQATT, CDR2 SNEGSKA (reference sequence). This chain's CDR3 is CSAASAGGPYEQFF. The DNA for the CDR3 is TGCAGTGCTGCATCCGCGGGAGGGCCCTATGAGCAGTTCTTC.

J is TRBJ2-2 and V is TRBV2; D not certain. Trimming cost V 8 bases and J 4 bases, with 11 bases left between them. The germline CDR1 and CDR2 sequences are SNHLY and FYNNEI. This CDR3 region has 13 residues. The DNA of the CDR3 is TGTGCCAGCCTCGTAGGGTCCACCGGGGAGCTGTTTTTT. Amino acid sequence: CASLVGSTGELFF.

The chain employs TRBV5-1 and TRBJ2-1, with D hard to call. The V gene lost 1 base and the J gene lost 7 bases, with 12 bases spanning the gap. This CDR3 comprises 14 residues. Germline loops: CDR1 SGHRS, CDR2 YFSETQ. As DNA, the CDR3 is TGCGCCAGCAGCTTGTACTTAAATTCTAATGAGCAGTTCTTC. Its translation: CASSLYLNSNEQFF.

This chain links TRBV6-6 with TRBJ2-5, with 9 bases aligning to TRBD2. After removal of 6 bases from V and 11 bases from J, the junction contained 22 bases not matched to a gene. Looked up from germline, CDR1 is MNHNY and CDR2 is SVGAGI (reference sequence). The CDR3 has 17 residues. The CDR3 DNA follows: TGTGCCAGCAGCCCTCCGAGCGGGAGGAGGCACAACAATGAGCAGTACTTC. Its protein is CASSPPSGRRHNNEQYF.

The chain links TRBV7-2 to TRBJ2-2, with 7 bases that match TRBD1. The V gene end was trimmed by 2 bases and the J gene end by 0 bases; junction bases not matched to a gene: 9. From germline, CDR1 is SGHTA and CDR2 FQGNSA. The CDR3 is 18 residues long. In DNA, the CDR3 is TGTGCCAGCAGCTTAAGGCCCGGACAGGTCGCGAACACCGGGGAGCTGTTTTTT. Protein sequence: CASSLRPGQVANTGELFF.

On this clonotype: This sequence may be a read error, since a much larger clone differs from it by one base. The DNA for the CDR3 is TGTGCCAGCAGCCCTCCGCTCAGGGTGGGAGGTACGCAGTATTTT. Protein product: CASSPPLRVGGTQYF. The chain uses TRBV7-9 and TRBJ2-3; weak D call: TRBD2 (6 bases). This CDR3 contains 15 residues. The V gene lost 5 bases and the J gene lost 8 bases, with 20 bases spanning the gap. From germline, CDR1 is SEHNR and CDR2 FQNEAQ (reference sequence).